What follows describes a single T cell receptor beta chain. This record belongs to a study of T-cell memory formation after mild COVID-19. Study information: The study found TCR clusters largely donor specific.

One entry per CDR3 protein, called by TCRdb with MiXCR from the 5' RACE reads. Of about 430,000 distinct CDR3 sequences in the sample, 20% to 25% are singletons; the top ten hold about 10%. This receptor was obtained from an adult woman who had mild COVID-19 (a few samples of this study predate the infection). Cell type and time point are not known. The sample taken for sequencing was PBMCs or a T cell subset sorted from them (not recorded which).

The CDR3 is CSAREDRAKNIQYF. CDR3 nucleotides: TGCAGTGCTAGAGAGGACAGAGCCAAAAACATTCAGTACTTC. V gene TRBV20-1 combines with J gene TRBJ2-4, with a possible D match to TRBD1 (6 bases). The CDR3 extends over 14 amino acids. With 0 bases removed from V and 0 bases from J, the gap between germline ends came to 6 bases. Germline CDR1 and CDR2: DFQATT and SNEGSKA (reference sequence).